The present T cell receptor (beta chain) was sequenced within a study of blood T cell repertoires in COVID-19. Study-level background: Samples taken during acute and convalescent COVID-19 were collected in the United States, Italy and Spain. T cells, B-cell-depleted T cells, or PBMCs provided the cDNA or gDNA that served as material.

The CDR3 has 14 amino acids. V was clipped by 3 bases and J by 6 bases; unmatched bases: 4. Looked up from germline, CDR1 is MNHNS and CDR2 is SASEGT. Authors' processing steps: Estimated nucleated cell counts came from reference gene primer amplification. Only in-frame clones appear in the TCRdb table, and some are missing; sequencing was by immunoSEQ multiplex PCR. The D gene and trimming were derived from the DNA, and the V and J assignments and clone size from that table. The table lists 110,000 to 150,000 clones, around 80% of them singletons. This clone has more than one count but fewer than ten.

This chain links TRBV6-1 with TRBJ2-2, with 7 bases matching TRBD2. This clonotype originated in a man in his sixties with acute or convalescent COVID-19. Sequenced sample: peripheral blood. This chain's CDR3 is CASSDAGVAGELFF. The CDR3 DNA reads TGTGCCAGCAGTGACGCGGGAGTGGCCGGGGAGCTGTTTTTT.